Sequencing of this TCR beta chain was carried out in a study of cytomegalovirus exposure and HLA in healthy donors. Whole-study context: Falling in the Caucasian-associated ancestry cluster were approximately 86% of about 400 genotyped donors. Overall study findings and caveats: The investigators catalogued 150 to 200 TCR beta chains as cytomegalovirus-associated.

Concerning this clone itself: Its specificity is not known.

Each donor was healthy, and each was a bone marrow donor. The PCR used 60 Vbeta and 13 Jbeta primers. The protocol was immunoSEQ multiplex PCR, while the TCRdb copy is restricted to in-frame clones and leaves out a portion. Of roughly 130,000 clones listed, approximately 78% were seen once; the top ten hold approximately 2.6%. Sequencing input: PBMCs. The receptor's source is a human donor in good health.

CDR3 region: CASSSYPRTGENIQYF. For the CDR3, the DNA is TGTGCCAGCAGTTCGTACCCTCGGACTGGAGAAAACATTCAGTACTTC. The J gene is TRBJ2-4, the V gene TRBV6-5; D may be TRBD2 (5 bases). V was cut by 4 bases and J by 5 bases, with 18 bases left in between. Germline V gene sequence: CDR1 MNHEY, CDR2 SVGAGI. This CDR3 contains 16 residues.